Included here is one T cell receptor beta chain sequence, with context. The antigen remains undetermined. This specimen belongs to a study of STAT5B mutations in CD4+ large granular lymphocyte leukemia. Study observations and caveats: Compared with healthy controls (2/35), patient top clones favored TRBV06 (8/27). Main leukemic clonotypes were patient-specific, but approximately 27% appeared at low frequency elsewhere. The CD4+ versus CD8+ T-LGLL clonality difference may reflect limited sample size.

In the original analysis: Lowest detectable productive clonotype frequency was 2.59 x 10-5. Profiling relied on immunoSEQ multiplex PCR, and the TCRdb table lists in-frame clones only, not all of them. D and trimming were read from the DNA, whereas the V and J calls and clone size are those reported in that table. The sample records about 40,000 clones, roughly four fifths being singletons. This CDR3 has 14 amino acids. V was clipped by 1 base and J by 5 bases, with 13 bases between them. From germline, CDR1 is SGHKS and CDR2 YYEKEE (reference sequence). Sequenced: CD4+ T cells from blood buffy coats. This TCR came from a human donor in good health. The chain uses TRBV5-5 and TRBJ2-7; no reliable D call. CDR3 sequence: CASSLNLFLHEQYF. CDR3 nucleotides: TGTGCCAGCAGCTTGAATCTATTCCTTCACGAGCAGTACTTC.